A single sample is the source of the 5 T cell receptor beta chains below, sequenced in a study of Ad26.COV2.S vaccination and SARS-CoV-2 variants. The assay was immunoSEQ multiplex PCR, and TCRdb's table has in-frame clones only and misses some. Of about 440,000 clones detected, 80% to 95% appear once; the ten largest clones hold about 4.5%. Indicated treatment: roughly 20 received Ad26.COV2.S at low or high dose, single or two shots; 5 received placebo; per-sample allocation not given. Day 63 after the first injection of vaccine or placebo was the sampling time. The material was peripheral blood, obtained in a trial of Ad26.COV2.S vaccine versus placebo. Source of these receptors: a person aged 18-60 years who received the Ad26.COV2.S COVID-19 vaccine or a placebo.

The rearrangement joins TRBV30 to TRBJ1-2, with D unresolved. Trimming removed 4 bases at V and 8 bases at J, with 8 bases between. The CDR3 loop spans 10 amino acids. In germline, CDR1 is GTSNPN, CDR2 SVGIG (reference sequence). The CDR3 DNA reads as TGTGCCTGGAAACGACGGGGCTACACCTTC. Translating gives CAWKRRGYTF.

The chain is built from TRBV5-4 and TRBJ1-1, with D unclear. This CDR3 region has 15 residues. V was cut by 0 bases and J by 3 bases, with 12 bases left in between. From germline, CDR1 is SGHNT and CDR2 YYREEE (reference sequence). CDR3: CASSLGRLGHTEAFF. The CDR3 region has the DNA TGTGCCAGCAGCTTGGGCAGGCTGGGCCACACTGAAGCTTTCTTT.

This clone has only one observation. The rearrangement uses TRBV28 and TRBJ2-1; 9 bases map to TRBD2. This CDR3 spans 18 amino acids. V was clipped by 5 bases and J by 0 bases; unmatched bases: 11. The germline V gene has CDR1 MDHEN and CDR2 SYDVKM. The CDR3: CASSTIAGAMSSYNEQFF. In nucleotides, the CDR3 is TGTGCCAGCAGTACTATAGCGGGAGCAATGAGCTCCTACAATGAGCAGTTCTTC.

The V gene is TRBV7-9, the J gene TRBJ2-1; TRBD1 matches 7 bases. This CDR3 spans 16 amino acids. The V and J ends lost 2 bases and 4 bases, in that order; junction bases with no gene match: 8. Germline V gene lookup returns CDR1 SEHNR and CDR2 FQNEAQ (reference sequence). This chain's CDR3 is CASSLLLTGAYNEQFF. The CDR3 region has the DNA TGTGCCAGCAGCTTATTACTAACAGGGGCTTACAATGAGCAGTTCTTC.

CDR3 amino acids: CASSQASSGSVGELFF. DNA for the CDR3: TGCGCCAGCAGCCAAGCCTCCAGCGGGAGTGTCGGGGAGCTGTTTTTT. J is TRBJ2-2 and V is TRBV4-1; 8 positions agree with TRBD2. CDR1 is MGHRA, CDR2 YSYEKL, per germline. Trimming removed 1 base from V and 7 bases from J; junction bases left unmatched: 8. The CDR3 length is 16 residues.